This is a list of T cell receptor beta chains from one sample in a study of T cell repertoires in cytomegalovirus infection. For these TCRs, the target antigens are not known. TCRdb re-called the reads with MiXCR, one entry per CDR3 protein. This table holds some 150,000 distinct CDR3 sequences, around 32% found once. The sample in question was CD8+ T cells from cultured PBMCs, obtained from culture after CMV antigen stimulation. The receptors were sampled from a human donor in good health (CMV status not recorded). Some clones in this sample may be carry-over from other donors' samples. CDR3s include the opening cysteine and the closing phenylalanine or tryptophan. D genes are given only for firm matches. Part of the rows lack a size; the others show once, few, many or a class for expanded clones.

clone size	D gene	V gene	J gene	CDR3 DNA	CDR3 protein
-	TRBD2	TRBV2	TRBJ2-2	TGTGCCAGCCGGACTAGCGGGGGGAACACCGGGGAGCTGTTTTTT	CASRTSGGNTGELFF
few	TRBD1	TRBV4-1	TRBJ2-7	TGCGCCAGCAGCCTTAACGTGGGGCAGGGGGTTTACGAGCAGTACTTC	CASSLNVGQGVYEQYF
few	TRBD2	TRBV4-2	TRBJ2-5	TGTGCCAGCAGCCAAGATCGGGCTGGGACTAGCGGGGGAACCCAAGAGACCCAGTACTTC	CASSQDRAGTSGGTQETQYF
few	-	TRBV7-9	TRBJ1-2	TGTGCCAGCAGCTTGGGAGGGTTCGGTGGCTACACCTTC	CASSLGGFGGYTF
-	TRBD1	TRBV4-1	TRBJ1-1	TGCGCCAGCAGCCAAGACAGGGGGCAGTACACTGAAGCTTTCTTT	CASSQDRGQYTEAFF
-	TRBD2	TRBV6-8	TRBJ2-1	TGTGCCAGCAGAAAACCGGGACTAAAGCTGGATGAGCAGTTCTTC	CASRKPGLKLDEQFF
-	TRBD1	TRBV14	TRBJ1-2	TGTGCCAGCAGCCCCGCCGGGACAGGGGGCGGCTATGGCTACACCTTC	CASSPAGTGGGYGYTF
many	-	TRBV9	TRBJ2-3	TGTGCCAGCAGCGTAGCGTCCGAGGGGACAGATACGCAGTATTTT	CASSVASEGTDTQYF
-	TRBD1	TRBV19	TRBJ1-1	TGTGCCAGTATCCTCAACACAGGGGGTGGAACTGAAGCTTTCTTT	CASILNTGGGTEAFF
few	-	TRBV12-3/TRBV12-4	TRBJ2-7	TGTGCCACCTCCGAGGGGGCCTACGAGCAGTACTTC	CATSEGAYEQYF
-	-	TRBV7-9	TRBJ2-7	TGTGCTGCAGGGGGGCCCTGCGAGCAGTACTTC	CAAGGPCEQYF
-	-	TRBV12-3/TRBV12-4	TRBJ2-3	TGTGCCAGCAGTTTCGCAGGGGGCACAGATACGCAGTATTTT	CASSFAGGTDTQYF
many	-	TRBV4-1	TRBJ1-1	TGCGCCAGCAGCCAAGATCAATACGGGTCAGTCGGGTGGAACACTGAAGCTTTCTTT	CASSQDQYGSVGWNTEAFF
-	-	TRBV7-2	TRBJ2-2	TGTGCCAGCACTCGGACACTATCCCCCGGGGAGCTGTTTTTT	CASTRTLSPGELFF
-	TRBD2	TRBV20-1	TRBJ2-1	TGCAGTGCTAGAGATACTAGCGGGGCCCTCGGTGAGCAGTTCTTC	CSARDTSGALGEQFF
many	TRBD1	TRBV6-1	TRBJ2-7	TGTGCCAGCAGTGGGGTCGACAGGGGGTCCGCCGAGCAGTACTTC	CASSGVDRGSAEQYF
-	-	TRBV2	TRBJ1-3	TGTGCCAGCAGTGAATCACGCTCTGGAAACACCATATATTTT	CASSESRSGNTIYF
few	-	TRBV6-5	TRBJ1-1	TGTGCCAGCAGTTACTCGGGGGGTAGCACTGAAGCTTTCTTT	CASSYSGGSTEAFF
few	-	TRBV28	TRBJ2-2	TGTGCCAGCAGTTTTTCCGAAGGGATCCATTACCTCGCGAACACCGGGGAGCTGTTTTTT	CASSFSEGIHYLANTGELFF
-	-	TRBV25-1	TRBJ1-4	TGTGCCAGCAGTGACACCCGCGCGGGGGTCAACTATGAAAAACTGTTTTTT	CASSDTRAGVNYEKLFF
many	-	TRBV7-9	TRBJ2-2	TGTGCCAGCAGCCCCTCCGGGGCGAACACCGGGGAGCTGTTTTTT	CASSPSGANTGELFF
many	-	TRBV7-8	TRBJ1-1	TGTGCCAGCAGCTCAGACGATGGTGGGGTGGGGAACACTGAAGCTTTCTTT	CASSSDDGGVGNTEAFF
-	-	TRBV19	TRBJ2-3	TGTGCCAGTAGTATTCCTCCCTCGCTCATAGGGGAAGCGGGCACAGATACGCAGTATTTT	CASSIPPSLIGEAGTDTQYF
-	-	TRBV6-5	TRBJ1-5	TGTGCCAGCAGTTCCAGGGTAGCGGGCAATCAGCCCCAGCATTTT	CASSSRVAGNQPQHF
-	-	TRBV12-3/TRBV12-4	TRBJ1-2	TGTGCCAGCAGTTTGGACAGTTTCGGCTACACCTTC	CASSLDSFGYTF
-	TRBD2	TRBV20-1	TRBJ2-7	TGCAGTGCTAATCTGGGACTAGCGGCCTACGAGCAGTACTTC	CSANLGLAAYEQYF
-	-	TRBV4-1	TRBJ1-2	TGCGCCAGCAGCCAAGTAATACAGGGCTGGAATGGCTACACCTTC	CASSQVIQGWNGYTF
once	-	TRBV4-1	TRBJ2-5	TGCGCCAGCAGCCAAGAAGTGGGCATCCAACAAGAGACCCAGTACTTC	CASSQEVGIQQETQYF
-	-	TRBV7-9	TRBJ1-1	TGTGCCAGCAGCTTATTGGCAGGGGAGTTGGCTTTCTTT	CASSLLAGELAFF
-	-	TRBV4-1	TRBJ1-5	TGCGCCAGCAGACCTACTCTGGCCGCGTATCCCCAGCATTTT	CASRPTLAAYPQHF
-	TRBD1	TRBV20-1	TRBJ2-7	TGCAGTGCACGGACGGGACAGGGAGGCTACGAGCAGTACTTC	CSARTGQGGYEQYF
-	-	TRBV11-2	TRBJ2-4	TGTGCCAGCAGCCAGACAGGCAAAAACATTCAGTACTTC	CASSQTGKNIQYF
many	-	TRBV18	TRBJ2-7	TGTGCCAGCTCACCCGAGACAGGTCTCGTGTACGAGCAGTACTTC	CASSPETGLVYEQYF
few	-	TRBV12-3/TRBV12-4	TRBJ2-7	TGTGCCAGCAGTCCCCCTTCAGCTTCCGAGCAGTACTTC	CASSPPSASEQYF
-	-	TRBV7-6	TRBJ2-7	TGTGCCAGCAGCCGGTCGGCGGGCCCGGCCACCTACGAGCAGTACTTC	CASSRSAGPATYEQYF
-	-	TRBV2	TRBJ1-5	TGTGCCAGCAGTGAAGGAGGATCACTGCAGCCCCAGCATTTT	CASSEGGSLQPQHF
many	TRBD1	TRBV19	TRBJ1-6	TGTGCCAGTAGTATAGGGACAGGGTATTCACCCCTCCACTTT	CASSIGTGYSPLHF
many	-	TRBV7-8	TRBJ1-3	TGTGCCAGCAGCTTATTGGCCGGAGGAAACACCATATATTTT	CASSLLAGGNTIYF
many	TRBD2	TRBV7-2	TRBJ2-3	TGTGCCAGCAGCCTAAACCGGGGTTTAACTAGCGGCACAGATACGCAGTATTTT	CASSLNRGLTSGTDTQYF
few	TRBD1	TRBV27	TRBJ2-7	TGTGCCAGCAGTGCACTACCGGGACAGGGTTACGAGCAGTACTTC	CASSALPGQGYEQYF
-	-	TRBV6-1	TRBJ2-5	TGTGCCAGCAGGGACTACTTTCGAGAGACCCAGTACTTC	CASRDYFRETQYF
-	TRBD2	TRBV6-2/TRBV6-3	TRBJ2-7	TGTGCCAGCAGCCTAGCGGGGGTAAATCCCTCCTACGAGCAGTACTTC	CASSLAGVNPSYEQYF
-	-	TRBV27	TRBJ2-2	TGTGCCAGCAGTTTAGGGGGGTACACCGGGGAGCTGTTTTTT	CASSLGGYTGELFF
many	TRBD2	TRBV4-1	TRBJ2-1	TGCGCCAGCACCCCTAGCGGGGGGGCCGGGTCCTACAATGAGCAGTTCTTC	CASTPSGGAGSYNEQFF
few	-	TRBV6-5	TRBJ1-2	TGTGCCAGCGGGTGGCTGGCGGGCGACGTCTATGGCTACACCTTC	CASGWLAGDVYGYTF
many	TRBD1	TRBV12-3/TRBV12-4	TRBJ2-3	TGTGCCAGCAGTCCCGCCGGGACAGGACGGGTAGATACGCAGTATTTT	CASSPAGTGRVDTQYF
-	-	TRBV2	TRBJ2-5	TGTGCCAGCAGTGCCCTAGGGAACCTCCAAGAGACCCAGTACTTC	CASSALGNLQETQYF
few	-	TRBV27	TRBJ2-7	TGTGCCAGCAACAGCCCGAGCTCCTACGAGCAGTACTTC	CASNSPSSYEQYF
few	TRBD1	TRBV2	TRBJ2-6	TGTGCCAGCAGTTGGGACAGGGGGATTGGGGCCAACGTCCTGACTTTC	CASSWDRGIGANVLTF
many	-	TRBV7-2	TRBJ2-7	TGTGCCAGCAGCTTAGGGGGGGGCCTTGGCTACGAGCAGTACTTC	CASSLGGGLGYEQYF
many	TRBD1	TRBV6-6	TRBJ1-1	TGTGCCAGCAGTTACGGACAGGGGAGCACTGAAGCTTTCTTT	CASSYGQGSTEAFF
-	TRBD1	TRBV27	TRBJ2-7	TGTGCCACCGGGACAGGGGGCCTGTACGAGCAGTACTTC	CATGTGGLYEQYF
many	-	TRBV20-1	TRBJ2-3	TGCAGTGCTAGAGATCGCAGTCAGCCCAAATACACAGATACGCAGTATTTT	CSARDRSQPKYTDTQYF
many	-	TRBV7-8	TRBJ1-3	TGTGCCAGCAGCGGCTTGGAAAACACCATATATTTT	CASSGLENTIYF
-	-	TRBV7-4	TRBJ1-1	TGTGCCAGCACCCCCGATACAGGGACAGCTTTCTTT	CASTPDTGTAFF
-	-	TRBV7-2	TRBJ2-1	TGTGCCAGCAGCTATTTTTACAATGAGCAGTTCTTC	CASSYFYNEQFF
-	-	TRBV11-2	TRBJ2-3	TGTGCCAGCAGCCCTCTGGAGTCAGATACGCAGTATTTT	CASSPLESDTQYF
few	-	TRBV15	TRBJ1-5	TGTGCCACCAGCGAAAGTGGGGGGGGTTCGCATCAGCCCCAGCATTTT	CATSESGGGSHQPQHF
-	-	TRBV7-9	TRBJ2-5	TGTGCCAGCAGCTTAGCGCGGGAGACCCAGTACTTC	CASSLARETQYF
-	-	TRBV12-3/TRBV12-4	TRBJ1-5	TGTGCCAGCACACAGGGAAATAGCAATCAGCCCCAGCATTTT	CASTQGNSNQPQHF